This T cell receptor (beta chain) came from a study of T-cell memory formation after mild COVID-19. The CDR3 is made up of 20 amino acids. V lost 2 bases to trimming and J lost 0 bases; unmatched junction nucleotides: 14. The V gene's germline CDR1 is SGHTA and CDR2 FQGNSA. TCRdb called the 5' RACE reads again in MiXCR, with one record for every CDR3 protein. The data show hundreds of thousands of distinct CDR3 sequences, 20% to 25% seen once. The genes are TRBV7-2 and TRBJ2-3; 10 positions agree with TRBD2. Input material: PBMCs or a T cell subset sorted from them (not recorded which). This TCR derives from an adult woman who had mild COVID-19 (a few samples of this study predate the infection). Cell type and time point are not known. The CDR3 DNA sequence: TGTGCCAGCAGCTTACTAGAGCGGGAGGGCAGATGGAGAAGCACAGATACGCAGTATTTT. Protein product: CASSLLEREGRWRSTDTQYF. Full variable domain (missing parts from reference TRBV7-2 and TRBJ2-3): GAGVSQSPSNKVTEKGKDVELRCDPISGHTALYWYRQSLGQGLEFLIYFQGNSAPDKSGLPSDRFSAERTGGSVSTLTIQRTQQEDSAVYLCASSLLEREGRWRSTDTQYFGPGTRLTVL.